The table lists the clone carrying this T cell receptor beta chain with a few counts. Its antigen is as yet unknown. The sample comes from a study of Ad26.COV2.S vaccination and SARS-CoV-2 variants. Whole-study results and caveats: Spike-specific responses of CD8+ and CD4+ T cells were reported to display substantial breadth after vaccination. Compared with placebo recipients, vaccine recipients had higher spike-specific TCR breadth.

This CDR3 spans 11 amino acids. With 5 bases removed from V and 7 bases from J, the gap between germline ends came to 9 bases. CDR1 and CDR2 from the germline V gene are GTSNPN and SVGIG (reference sequence). The data were produced by immunoSEQ multiplex PCR, yet TCRdb's version contains in-frame clones alone and is incomplete. The sample lists about 400,000 clones, about 92% occurring once. This sample's treatment: around 19 received Ad26.COV2.S at low or high dose, single or two shots; about 5 received placebo; per-sample allocation not given. Day 63 after the first injection of vaccine or placebo was the sampling time. The shot given was an Ad26 vector that makes Wuhan-strain SARS-CoV-2 spike.

The rearrangement uses TRBV30 and TRBJ2-1; no definite D call. Sequencing was performed on peripheral blood, taken in a trial of Ad26.COV2.S vaccine versus placebo. The receptor comes from a person between 18 and 65 years old who received the Ad26.COV2.S COVID-19 vaccine or a placebo. The CDR3 DNA sequence: TGTGCCTGGGGACCCGGGAATGAGCAGTTCTTC. This gives the protein CAWGPGNEQFF.